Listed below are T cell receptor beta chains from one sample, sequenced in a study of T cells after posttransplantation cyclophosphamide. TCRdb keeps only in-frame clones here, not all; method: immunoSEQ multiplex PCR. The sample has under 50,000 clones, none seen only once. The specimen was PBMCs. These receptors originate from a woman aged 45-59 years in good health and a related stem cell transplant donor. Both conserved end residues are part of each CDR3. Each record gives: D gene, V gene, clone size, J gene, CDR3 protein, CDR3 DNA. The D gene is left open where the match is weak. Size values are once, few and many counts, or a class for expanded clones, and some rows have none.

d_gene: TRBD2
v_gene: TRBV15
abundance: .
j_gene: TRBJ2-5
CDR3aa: CATSRGTSGGPGETQYF
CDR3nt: TGTGCCACCAGCAGAGGGACTAGCGGGGGCCCAGGGGAGACCCAGTACTTC

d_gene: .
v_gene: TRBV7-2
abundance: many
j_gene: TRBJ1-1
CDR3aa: CASSLLGGGTEAFF
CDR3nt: TGTGCCAGCAGCCTCTTGGGGGGAGGAACTGAAGCTTTCTTT

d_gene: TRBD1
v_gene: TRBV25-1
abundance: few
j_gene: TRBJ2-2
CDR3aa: CASSDWTGRNTGELFF
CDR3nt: TGTGCCAGCAGTGACTGGACAGGGCGGAACACCGGGGAGCTGTTTTTT

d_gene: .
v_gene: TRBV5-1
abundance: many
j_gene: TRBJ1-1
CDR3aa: CATSVGGRTEAFF
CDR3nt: TGCGCCACCTCGGTCGGGGGAAGAACTGAAGCTTTCTTT

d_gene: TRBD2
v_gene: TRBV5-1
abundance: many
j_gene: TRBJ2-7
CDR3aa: CASSTSSSGTYEQYF
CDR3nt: TGCGCCAGCAGCACGTCCTCTAGCGGCACCTACGAGCAGTACTTC

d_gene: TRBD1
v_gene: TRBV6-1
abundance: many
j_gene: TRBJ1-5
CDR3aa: CASNLQGVGGPQHF
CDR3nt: TGTGCCAGCAACCTACAGGGGGTGGGAGGGCCCCAGCATTTT

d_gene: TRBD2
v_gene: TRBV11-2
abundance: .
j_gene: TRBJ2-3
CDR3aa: CASSALLAGGEVDTQYF
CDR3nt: TGTGCCAGCAGCGCCCTTCTAGCGGGGGGGGAGGTAGATACGCAGTATTTT

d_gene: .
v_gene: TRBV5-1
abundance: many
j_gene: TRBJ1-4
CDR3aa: CASSLEARGEKLFF
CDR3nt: TGCGCCAGCAGCTTGGAGGCCAGGGGAGAAAAACTGTTTTTT

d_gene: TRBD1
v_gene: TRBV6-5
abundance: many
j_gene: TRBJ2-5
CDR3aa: CASSSPGQGSETQYF
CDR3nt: TGTGCCAGCAGTTCACCGGGACAGGGTTCGGAGACCCAGTACTTC

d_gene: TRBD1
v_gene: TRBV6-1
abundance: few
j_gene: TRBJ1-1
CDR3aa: CASRLGTANTEAFF
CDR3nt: TGTGCCAGCAGACTCGGGACAGCGAACACTGAAGCTTTCTTT

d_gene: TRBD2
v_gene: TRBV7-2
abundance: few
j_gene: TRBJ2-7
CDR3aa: CASSLTLAGGGSYEQYF
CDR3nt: TGTGCCAGCAGCCTGACTCTAGCGGGGGGAGGGTCCTACGAGCAGTACTTC

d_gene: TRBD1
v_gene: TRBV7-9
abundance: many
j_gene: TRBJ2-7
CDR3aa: CASSLGQGTYEQYF
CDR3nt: TGTGCCAGCAGCTTAGGACAGGGTACCTACGAGCAGTACTTC

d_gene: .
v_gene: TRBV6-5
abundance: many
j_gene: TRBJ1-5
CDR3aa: CASSYDNSNQPQHF
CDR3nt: TGTGCCAGCAGTTATGACAATAGCAATCAGCCCCAGCATTTT

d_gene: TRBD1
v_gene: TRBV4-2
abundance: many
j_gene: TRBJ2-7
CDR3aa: CASSQAGTGYEQYF
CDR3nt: TGTGCCAGCAGCCAAGCCGGGACAGGCTACGAGCAGTACTTC

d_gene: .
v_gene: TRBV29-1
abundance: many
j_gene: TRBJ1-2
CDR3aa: CSVVDPGGYGYTF
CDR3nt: TGCAGCGTTGTGGATCCGGGAGGCTATGGCTACACCTTC

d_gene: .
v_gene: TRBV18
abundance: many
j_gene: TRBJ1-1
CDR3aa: CASSPLGQRSTEAFF
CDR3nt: TGTGCCAGCTCACCACTCGGACAGCGCTCCACTGAAGCTTTCTTT

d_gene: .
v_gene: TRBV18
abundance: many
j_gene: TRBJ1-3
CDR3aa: CASSPGQTIYF
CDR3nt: TGTGCCAGCTCACCTGGGCAGACCATATATTTT